The entry below describes one TCR beta chain. This sample stems from a study of CD8 T cells in Susac syndrome. The V end was cut by 4 bases, the J end by 5 bases, with 12 bases between. CDR3 size: 14 residues. Per the germline V gene, CDR1 is SGHAT and CDR2 is FQNNGV. Sequencing of TCR beta was performed on blood CD8+ T cells and on blood CD4+ T cells. The multiple sclerosis controls were treatment-naive patients with relapsing-remitting disease that was stable or active. Negative isolation yielded CD4+ and CD8+ T cells, and FACS enriched TEMRA cells. Random hexamers served to reverse transcribe roughly 0.5 to 1 ug RNA. Amplification of TCR beta CDR3 was carried out by immunoSEQ multiplex PCR, which covered 54 Vbeta and 13 Jbeta segments. TCRdb recomputed calls from the immunoSEQ multiplex PCR reads with MiXCR, one row per CDR3 protein. The table lists approximately 270,000 distinct CDR3 sequences, 93% of them singletons.

The J gene is TRBJ2-1, the V gene TRBV11-2; no definite D call. The source of this sequence is a human donor with multiple sclerosis. The sample was CD4+ T cells from PBMCs. The CDR3, as DNA: TGTGCCAGCAGCTCGCTTCGGGCGCACAATGAGCAGTTCTTC. This translates into CASSSLRAHNEQFF.